The 30 T cell receptor beta chains reported below all come from one sample, sequenced in a study of cytomegalovirus exposure and HLA in healthy donors. Sequencing was performed with immunoSEQ multiplex PCR; in TCRdb, only in-frame clones are kept and a portion is missing. The sample holds tens of thousands of clones, roughly 94% seen once. The sequencing sample was made of PBMCs. These receptors originate from a woman between 18 and 30 years old in good health and CMV-seropositive.

V usage is TRBV28 and J usage is TRBJ1-2; D remains unclear. The CDR3 extends over 12 amino acids. Germline V lookup: CDR1 MDHEN, CDR2 SYDVKM. The V end lost 4 bases, the J end lost 7 bases, and 10 bases lay between the germline ends. The CDR3 DNA reads as TGTGCCAGCAGTTCTCATCCGGGTGGCTACACCTTC. Encoded protein: CASSSHPGGYTF.

V is TRBV5-1 and J is TRBJ1-2; 9 bases fit TRBD1. Germline V gives CDR1 SGHRS, CDR2 YFSETQ. The CDR3 has 15 amino acids. J lost 7 bases, V lost 5 bases, and 12 bases had no gene match. The CDR3 protein is CASRLKDPTGGGYTF. Here the CDR3 DNA reads TGCGCCAGCAGGTTAAAAGACCCGACAGGGGGTGGCTACACCTTC.

V and J are TRBV29-1 and TRBJ1-4, with D tentatively TRBD1 (5 bases). The CDR3 is 13 amino acids. Trimming stripped 6 bases from V and 4 bases from J, with 12 bases between. Germline CDR1 reads SQVTM; CDR2 reads ANQGSEA. The DNA of the CDR3 is TGCAGCGTCGCGGGACCGGATAATGAAAAACTGTTTTTT. Translating it yields CSVAGPDNEKLFF.

The gene calls are TRBV18 and TRBJ2-1, with 10 bases matching TRBD2. The germline V gene has CDR1 KGHSH and CDR2 LQKENI. Germline trimming cut 4 bases from V and 7 bases from J; bases unmatched to any gene: 7. This CDR3 contains 15 residues. CDR3 region: CASSRSSGSLNEQFF. CDR3 DNA sequence: TGTGCCAGCTCACGTTCTAGCGGGAGTCTGAATGAGCAGTTCTTC.

The genes are TRBV4-2 and TRBJ2-7; D uncertain. Germline V CDR1 and CDR2: LGHNA, YNFKEQ. CDR3 length: 14 amino acids. The V gene lost 4 bases and the J gene lost 2 bases, with 12 bases spanning the gap. Here the CDR3 reads CASSLEIVAYEQYF. The CDR3 nucleotides read TGTGCCAGCAGCCTGGAGATTGTTGCCTACGAGCAGTACTTC.

The chain has TRBV19 and TRBJ2-1; 7 bases map to TRBD2. The CDR3 runs to 16 residues. The V gene end was trimmed by 5 bases and the J gene end by 8 bases; junction bases not matched to a gene: 15. The germline CDR1 and CDR2 sequences are LNHDA and SQIVND (reference sequence). CDR3 protein: CASSPRWGEGLDEQFF. CDR3 DNA: TGTGCCAGTAGTCCCCGTTGGGGGGAGGGCCTTGATGAGCAGTTCTTC.

The rearrangement uses TRBV7-8 and TRBJ1-1; 9 bases match TRBD1. Germline V lookup: CDR1 SGHVS, CDR2 FQNEAQ. J was trimmed by 4 bases and V by 8 bases; bases with no gene match: 8. The CDR3 length is 14 residues. In DNA form, the CDR3 reads TGTGCCAGCGAAACAGGGGGCGCGGGCACTGAAGCTTTCTTT. Amino acids: CASETGGAGTEAFF.

The rearrangement joins TRBV6-5 to TRBJ1-2; D possibly corresponds to TRBD1 (5 bases). Germline V CDR1 and CDR2: MNHEY, SVGAGI. The CDR3 totals 12 residues. Trimming pared 6 bases from V and 8 bases from J, leaving 13 bases between. The CDR3 is CASSGREEGYTF. The DNA of the CDR3 is TGTGCCAGCAGCGGCAGGGAGGAGGGCTACACCTTC.

This chain joins TRBV4-2 and TRBJ1-5; D is possibly TRBD1 (6 bases). The V and J ends lost 2 bases and 3 bases respectively, with 17 bases between them. The CDR3 consists of 17 residues. CDR1 is LGHNA, CDR2 YNFKEQ, per germline. The CDR3 region has the DNA TGTGCCAGCAGCCAACGATACAGGGTTGGAGACAATCAGCCCCAGCATTTT. Protein sequence: CASSQRYRVGDNQPQHF.

This chain joins TRBV7-9 and TRBJ2-5; TRBD2 matches 10 bases. Germline V gene lookup returns CDR1 SEHNR and CDR2 FQNEAQ (reference sequence). The CDR3 length is 17 residues. The V and J ends lost 5 bases and 4 bases, in that order; junction bases with no gene match: 13. CDR3 sequence (DNA): TGTGCCAGCAGCCGGCCAGCTAGCGGGAGATTCCGAGAGACCCAGTACTTC. Amino acid sequence: CASSRPASGRFRETQYF.

V usage is TRBV29-1 and J usage is TRBJ2-1; perhaps TRBD1 as D (6 bases). Germline assignment: CDR1 SQVTM and CDR2 ANQGSEA. The CDR3 is 13 amino acids. Between the trimmed V and J ends, which lost 6 bases and 2 bases, there was a span of 11 bases. The CDR3 spells CSVLTGPYNEQFF. The DNA for the CDR3 is TGCAGCGTCCTGACAGGCCCCTACAATGAGCAGTTCTTC.

The chain joins TRBV6-6 to TRBJ1-5; D is uncertain. Between the trimmed V and J ends, which lost 6 bases and 9 bases, there was a span of 15 bases. There are 13 residues in the CDR3. Germline V gene lookup returns CDR1 MNHNY and CDR2 SVGAGI (reference sequence). CDR3: CASSSLTGTPQHF. The CDR3 nucleotides read TGTGCCAGCAGCTCCTTGACGGGAACGCCCCAGCATTTT.

The CDR3 nucleotides are TGTGCCAGCAGAGGCGACAGCTCTGGAAACACCATATATTTT. This sequence encodes CASRGDSSGNTIYF. The rearrangement joins TRBV6-5 to TRBJ1-3; perhaps TRBD1 as D (5 bases). The CDR3 is made up of 14 amino acids. Germline V gene lookup returns CDR1 MNHEY and CDR2 SVGAGI. V was cut by 6 bases and J by 0 bases, with 9 bases left in between.

This sequence joins TRBV7-6 and TRBJ2-7; 9 bases agree with TRBD2. With V trimmed by 1 base and J by 7 bases, 11 bases remained unmatched. This CDR3 has 16 amino acids. Germline V gene sequence: CDR1 SGHVS, CDR2 FNYEAQ. CDR3 in DNA: TGTGCCAGCAGCTTAGATGGAGCGGGGGGCTTTCGGGAGCAGTACTTC. Translation: CASSLDGAGGFREQYF.

The V and J genes are TRBV11-2 and TRBJ2-7; D gene uncertain. Germline CDR1 SGHAT, CDR2 FQNNGV. The germline V and J ends were trimmed by 5 bases and 5 bases, with 16 bases remaining between them. This CDR3 has 14 amino acids. The CDR3: CASSLGPESDEQYF. As DNA, the CDR3 is TGTGCCAGCAGCCTAGGACCGGAAAGCGACGAGCAGTACTTC.

This sequence joins TRBV1 and TRBJ2-4; the D segment call TRBD2 is taken from the table without a DNA check. TRBV1 is a pseudogene segment. CDR3 length: 11 amino acids. CDR3 nucleotides: TGCACCAGCAAGACTAGCGGGAATCAGTACTTC. It yields the protein CTSKTSGNQYF.

V gene TRBV2 combines with J gene TRBJ1-5; 9 bases line up with TRBD1. J lost 8 bases, V lost 7 bases, and 24 bases had no gene match. The CDR3 loop spans 19 amino acids. The germline gives CDR1 SNHLY, CDR2 FYNNEI. The chain's CDR3 is CASNRERPGLQGASKPQHF. The CDR3 DNA reads TGTGCCAGCAACCGAGAACGACCGGGATTACAGGGGGCTAGCAAGCCCCAGCATTTT.

This chain links TRBV28 with TRBJ2-7, with D hard to call. CDR3 length: 14 amino acids. Germline-derived CDR1 and CDR2 are MDHEN and SYDVKM. Trimming removed 5 bases from V and 3 bases from J, with 14 bases in between. The CDR3 DNA reads as TGTGCCAGCAGTGTCAGGAATAACGTCTACGAGCAGTACTTC. Its translation: CASSVRNNVYEQYF. The whole variable domain, remainder taken from reference TRBV28 and TRBJ2-7, is DVKVTQSSRYLVKRTGEKVFLECVQDMDHENMFWYRQDPGLGLRLIYFSYDVKMKEKGDIPEGYSVSREKKERFSLILESASTNQTSMYLCASSVRNNVYEQYFGPGTRLTVT.

The V gene is TRBV4-3, the J gene TRBJ2-2; no clear D gene. The CDR3 length is 13 residues. Germline V gene lookup returns CDR1 LGHNA and CDR2 YSLEER. The V end was cut by 0 bases, the J end by 6 bases, with 5 bases between. The CDR3 region is CASSQDRAGELFF. In DNA, the CDR3 is TGCGCCAGCAGCCAAGATCGGGCCGGGGAGCTGTTTTTT.

The chain is built from TRBV2 and TRBJ2-5; a possible D gene is TRBD1 (6 bases). This CDR3 region has 13 residues. Trimming shortened V by 6 bases and J by 3 bases, and 11 bases separated the two germline ends. Germline V lookup: CDR1 SNHLY, CDR2 FYNNEI. The CDR3 protein is CASSSWTEETQYF. The CDR3 bases are TGTGCCAGCAGCTCCTGGACAGAAGAGACCCAGTACTTC.

This chain joins TRBV10-2 and TRBJ2-3, with TRBD2 matching 9 bases. Germline V gene data show CDR1 as WSHSY and CDR2 as SAAADI. J was trimmed by 3 bases and V by 6 bases; bases with no gene match: 4. The length of the CDR3 is 14 residues. The CDR3 region has the DNA TGCGCCAGCAGCTACAGCGGGGGGACAGATACGCAGTATTTT. Translation gives CASSYSGGTDTQYF.

The rearrangement joins TRBV6-5 to TRBJ2-7, with TRBD2 matching 13 bases. Germline assignment: CDR1 MNHEY and CDR2 SVGAGI. The CDR3 covers 15 residues. J gave up 4 bases and V 4 bases, and 4 bases lay outside the gene matches. This chain's CDR3 is CASSSRLAGGYEQYF. CDR3 sequence (DNA): TGTGCCAGCAGTTCCAGACTAGCGGGAGGATACGAGCAGTACTTC.

The gene calls are TRBV28 and TRBJ2-7; 7 positions match TRBD1. With V trimmed by 1 base and J by 2 bases, 5 bases remained unmatched. Germline CDR1 is MDHEN and CDR2 is SYDVKM. The CDR3 is 15 residues long. CDR3 residues: CASSLSGTATYEQYF. The CDR3 DNA sequence: TGTGCCAGCAGTTTATCCGGGACAGCAACCTACGAGCAGTACTTC.

The chain couples TRBV6-6 to TRBJ2-5, with D maybe TRBD2 (6 bases). This CDR3 spans 13 amino acids. Germline CDR1 reads MNHNY; CDR2 reads SVGAGI (reference sequence). The V end lost 8 bases, the J end lost 7 bases, and 17 bases lay between the germline ends. CDR3 sequence reads: CASRRTNEGTQYF. Here the CDR3 DNA reads TGTGCCAGCCGGAGGACTAATGAGGGGACCCAGTACTTC.

The chain employs TRBV27 and TRBJ1-2, with 9 bases fitting TRBD1. From germline, CDR1 is MNHEY and CDR2 SMNVEV (reference sequence). CDR3 size: 14 residues. The J segment lost 8 bases and the V segment lost 10 bases, leaving 14 bases of the junction unmatched. The CDR3 sequence is CATKNRDRAFGYTF. The CDR3 nucleotides are TGTGCCACCAAAAACCGGGACAGGGCCTTCGGCTACACCTTC.

The chain couples TRBV5-1 to TRBJ2-1; the match to TRBD2 covers 7 bases. The CDR3 spans 13 residues. CDR1 and CDR2 (germline): SGHRS, YFSETQ. With V trimmed by 4 bases and J by 3 bases, 1 base remained unmatched. CDR3 bases: TGCGCCAGCAGCCCGGGGGGCTACAATGAGCAGTTCTTC. This codes for CASSPGGYNEQFF.

The chain has TRBV10-3 and TRBJ2-7, with D tentatively TRBD1 (6 bases). V lost 8 bases to trimming and J lost 2 bases, with 19 bases between them. Germline-derived CDR1 and CDR2 are ENHRY and SYGVKD. CDR3 size: 15 residues. The CDR3 bases are TGTGCCATCTCCCGTGGACAGAAAATAGCCTACGAGCAGTACTTC. Its protein is CAISRGQKIAYEQYF.

The CDR3 DNA reads as TGTGCCAGCAGCTTGGGGACAGGAATTGGTCGAATAGCCAAAAACATTCAGTACTTC. It yields the protein CASSLGTGIGRIAKNIQYF. The rearrangement links TRBV5-4 to TRBJ2-4, with TRBD1 matching over 7 bases. J gave up 0 bases and V 0 bases, and 12 bases lay outside the gene matches. The CDR3 has 19 residues. Germline loops: CDR1 SGHNT, CDR2 YYREEE (reference sequence).

The rearrangement uses TRBV5-1 and TRBJ2-1, with 9 bases matching TRBD2. This CDR3 has 14 residues. Germline-derived CDR1 and CDR2 are SGHRS and YFSETQ. After removal of 6 bases from V and 3 bases from J, the junction contained 4 bases not matched to a gene. CDR3 coding DNA: TGCGCCAGCACTCAAGCGGGGGGCTACAATGAGCAGTTCTTC. Protein product: CASTQAGGYNEQFF.

The CDR3 coding sequence is TGTGCCAGCAGCCCCCGGGTTGACACCGGGGAGCTGTTTTTT. This translates into CASSPRVDTGELFF. The gene calls are TRBV11-3 and TRBJ2-2, with D uncertain. This CDR3 has 14 residues. The ends were cut back, 5 bases at V and 3 bases at J, with 10 bases in the middle. Germline CDR1 SGHNT, CDR2 YENEEA.